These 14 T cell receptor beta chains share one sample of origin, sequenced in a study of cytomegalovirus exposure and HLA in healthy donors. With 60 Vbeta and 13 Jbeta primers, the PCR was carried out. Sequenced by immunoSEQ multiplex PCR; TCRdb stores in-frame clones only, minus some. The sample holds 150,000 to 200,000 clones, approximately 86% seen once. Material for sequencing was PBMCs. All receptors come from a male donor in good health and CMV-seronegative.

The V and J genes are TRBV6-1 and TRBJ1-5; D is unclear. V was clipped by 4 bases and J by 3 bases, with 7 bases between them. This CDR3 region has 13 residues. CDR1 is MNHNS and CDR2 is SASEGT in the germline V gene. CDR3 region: CASSAFPNQPQHF. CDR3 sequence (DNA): TGTGCCAGCAGTGCATTCCCCAATCAGCCCCAGCATTTT.

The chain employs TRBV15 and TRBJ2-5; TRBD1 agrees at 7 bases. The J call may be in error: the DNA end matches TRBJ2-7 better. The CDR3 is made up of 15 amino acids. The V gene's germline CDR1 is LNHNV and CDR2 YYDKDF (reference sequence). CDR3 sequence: CATSRSQGTTYEQYF. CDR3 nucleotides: TGTGCCACCAGCAGGTCACAGGGGACAACCTACGAGCAGTACTTC.

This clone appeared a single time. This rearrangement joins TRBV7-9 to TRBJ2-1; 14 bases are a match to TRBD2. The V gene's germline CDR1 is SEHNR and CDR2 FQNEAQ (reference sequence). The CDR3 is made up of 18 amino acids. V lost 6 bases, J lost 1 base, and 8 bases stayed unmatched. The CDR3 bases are TGTGCCAGCAGACCGGGACTAGCGGGAGAGGTGTCCTACAATGAGCAGTTCTTC. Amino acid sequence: CASRPGLAGEVSYNEQFF.

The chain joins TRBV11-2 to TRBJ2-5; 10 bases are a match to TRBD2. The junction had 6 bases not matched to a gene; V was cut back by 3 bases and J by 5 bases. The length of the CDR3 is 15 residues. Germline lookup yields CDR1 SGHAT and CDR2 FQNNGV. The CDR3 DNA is TGTGCCAGCAGCTTCACTAGCGGGATGGGGGAGACCCAGTACTTC. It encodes CASSFTSGMGETQYF.

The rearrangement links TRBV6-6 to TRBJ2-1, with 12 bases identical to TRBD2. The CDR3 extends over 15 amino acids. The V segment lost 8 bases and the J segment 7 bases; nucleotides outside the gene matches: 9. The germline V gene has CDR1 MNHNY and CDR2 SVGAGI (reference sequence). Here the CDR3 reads CASRNLAGGPNEQFF. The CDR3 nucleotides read TGTGCCAGCCGAAATCTAGCGGGAGGGCCTAATGAGCAGTTCTTC.

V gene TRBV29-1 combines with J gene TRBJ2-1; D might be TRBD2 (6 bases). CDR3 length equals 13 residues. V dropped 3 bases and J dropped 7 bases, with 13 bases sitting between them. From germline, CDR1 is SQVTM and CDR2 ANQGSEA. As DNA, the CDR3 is TGCAGCGTTGATGCGGGAACGGAGAATGAGCAGTTCTTC. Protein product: CSVDAGTENEQFF.

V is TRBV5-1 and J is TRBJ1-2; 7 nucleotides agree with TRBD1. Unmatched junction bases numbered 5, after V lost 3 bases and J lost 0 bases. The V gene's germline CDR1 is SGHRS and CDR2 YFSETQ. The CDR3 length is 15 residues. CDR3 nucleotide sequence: TGCGCCAGCAGCTGGACAGGTGATCCTAACTATGGCTACACCTTC. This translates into CASSWTGDPNYGYTF.

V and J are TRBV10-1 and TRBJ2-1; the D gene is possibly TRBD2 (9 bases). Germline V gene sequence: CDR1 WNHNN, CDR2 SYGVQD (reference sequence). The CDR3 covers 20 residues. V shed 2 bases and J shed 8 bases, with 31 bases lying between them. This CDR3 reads CASSEPPDRARAGGDDEQFF. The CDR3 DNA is TGCGCCAGCAGTGAGCCCCCGGACAGGGCCCGAGCGGGAGGTGATGATGAGCAGTTCTTC.

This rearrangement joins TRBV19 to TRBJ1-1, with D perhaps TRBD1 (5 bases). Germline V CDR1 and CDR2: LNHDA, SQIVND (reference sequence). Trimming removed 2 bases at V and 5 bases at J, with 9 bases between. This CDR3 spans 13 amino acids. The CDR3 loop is CASSIQGGTEAFF. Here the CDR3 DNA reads TGTGCCAGTAGTATACAGGGTGGAACTGAAGCTTTCTTT.

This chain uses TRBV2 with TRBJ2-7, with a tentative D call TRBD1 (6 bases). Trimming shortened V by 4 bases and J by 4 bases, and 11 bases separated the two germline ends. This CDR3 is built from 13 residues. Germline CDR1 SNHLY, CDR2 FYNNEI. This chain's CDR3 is CASSGRQAYEQYF. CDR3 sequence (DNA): TGTGCCAGCAGTGGGCGACAGGCATACGAGCAGTACTTC.

CDR3 amino acids: CASSPGQGANVLTF. For the CDR3, the DNA is TGTGCCAGCAGCCCTGGTCAGGGGGCCAACGTCCTGACTTTC. The rearrangement uses TRBV7-3 and TRBJ2-6, with unresolved D. Germline lookup yields CDR1 SGHTA and CDR2 FQGTGA. Trimming pared 5 bases from V and 4 bases from J, leaving 9 bases between. CDR3 size: 14 residues.

The CDR3 region is CASRGQGLYEQYF. As DNA, the CDR3 is TGTGCCAGTAGAGGTCAGGGACTCTACGAGCAGTACTTC. The chain couples TRBV19 to TRBJ2-7; D is possibly TRBD2 (6 bases). In germline, CDR1 is LNHDA, CDR2 SQIVND (reference sequence). The ends were cut back, 6 bases at V and 3 bases at J, with 12 bases in the middle. The CDR3 has 13 amino acids.

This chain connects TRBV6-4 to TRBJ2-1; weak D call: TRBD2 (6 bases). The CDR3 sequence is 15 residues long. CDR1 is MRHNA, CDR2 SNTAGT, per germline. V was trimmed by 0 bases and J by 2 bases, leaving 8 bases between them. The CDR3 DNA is TGTGCCAGCAGTGACTCTCCGGGGGCCTACAATGAGCAGTTCTTC. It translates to CASSDSPGAYNEQFF.

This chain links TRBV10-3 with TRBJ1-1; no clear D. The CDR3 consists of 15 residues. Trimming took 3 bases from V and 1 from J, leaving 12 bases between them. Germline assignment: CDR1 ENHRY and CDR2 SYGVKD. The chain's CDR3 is CAISDLGAANTEAFF. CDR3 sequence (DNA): TGTGCCATCAGTGATTTGGGTGCGGCGAACACTGAAGCTTTCTTT.